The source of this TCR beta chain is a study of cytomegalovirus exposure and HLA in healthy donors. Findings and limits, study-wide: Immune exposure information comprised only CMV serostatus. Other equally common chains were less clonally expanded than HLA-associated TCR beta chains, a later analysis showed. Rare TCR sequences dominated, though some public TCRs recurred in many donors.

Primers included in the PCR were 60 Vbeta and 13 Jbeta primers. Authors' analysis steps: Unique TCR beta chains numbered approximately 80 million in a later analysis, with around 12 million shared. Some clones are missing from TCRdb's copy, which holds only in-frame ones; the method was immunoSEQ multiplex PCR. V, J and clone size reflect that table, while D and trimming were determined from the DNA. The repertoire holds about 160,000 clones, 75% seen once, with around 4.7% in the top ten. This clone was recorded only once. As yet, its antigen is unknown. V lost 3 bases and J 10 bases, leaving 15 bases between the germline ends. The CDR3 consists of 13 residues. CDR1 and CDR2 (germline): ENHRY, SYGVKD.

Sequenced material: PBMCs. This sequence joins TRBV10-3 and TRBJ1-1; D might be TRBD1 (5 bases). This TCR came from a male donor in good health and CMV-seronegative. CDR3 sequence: CAISDLAPGGAFF. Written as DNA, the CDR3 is TGTGCCATCAGTGATTTAGCCCCCGGGGGAGCTTTCTTT.